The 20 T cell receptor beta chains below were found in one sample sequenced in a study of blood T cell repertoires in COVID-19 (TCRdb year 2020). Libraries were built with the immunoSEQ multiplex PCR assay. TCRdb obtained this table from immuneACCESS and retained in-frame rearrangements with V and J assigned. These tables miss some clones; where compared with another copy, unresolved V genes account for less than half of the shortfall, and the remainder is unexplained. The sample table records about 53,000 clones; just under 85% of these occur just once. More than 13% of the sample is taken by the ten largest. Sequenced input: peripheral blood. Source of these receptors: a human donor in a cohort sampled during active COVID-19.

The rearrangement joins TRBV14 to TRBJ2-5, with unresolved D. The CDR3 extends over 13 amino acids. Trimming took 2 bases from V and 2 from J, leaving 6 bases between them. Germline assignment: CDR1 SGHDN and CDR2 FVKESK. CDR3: CASSQILQETQYF. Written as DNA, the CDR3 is TGTGCCAGCAGCCAAATTCTACAAGAGACCCAGTACTTC.

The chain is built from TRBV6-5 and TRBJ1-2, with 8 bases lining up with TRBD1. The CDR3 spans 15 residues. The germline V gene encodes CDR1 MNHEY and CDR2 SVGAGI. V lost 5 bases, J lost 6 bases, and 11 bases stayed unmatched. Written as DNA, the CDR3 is TGTGCCAGCAGTCTACAGACAGGGGAGGTTCATGGCTACACCTTC. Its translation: CASSLQTGEVHGYTF.

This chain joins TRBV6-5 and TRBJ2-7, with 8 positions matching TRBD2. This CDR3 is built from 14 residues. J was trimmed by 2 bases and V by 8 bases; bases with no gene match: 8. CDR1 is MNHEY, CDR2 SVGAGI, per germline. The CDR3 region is CASLGRARPYEQYF. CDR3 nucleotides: TGTGCCAGCCTCGGGAGGGCTCGGCCCTACGAGCAGTACTTC.

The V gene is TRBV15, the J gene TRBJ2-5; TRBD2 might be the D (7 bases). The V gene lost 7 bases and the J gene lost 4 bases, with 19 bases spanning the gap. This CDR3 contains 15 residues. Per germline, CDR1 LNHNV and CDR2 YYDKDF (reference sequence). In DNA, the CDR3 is TGTGCCACCATTAGGGGGAGGGGCGGCGGAGAGACCCAGTACTTC. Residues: CATIRGRGGGETQYF.

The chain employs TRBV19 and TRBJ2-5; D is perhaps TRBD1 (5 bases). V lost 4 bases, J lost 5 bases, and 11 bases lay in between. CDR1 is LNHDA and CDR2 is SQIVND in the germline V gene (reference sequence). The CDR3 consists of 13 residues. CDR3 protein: CASSSTAGETQYF. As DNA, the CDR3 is TGTGCCAGTAGTAGCACAGCAGGGGAGACCCAGTACTTC.

CDR3 region: CASRPGQGQETQYF. DNA for the CDR3: TGTGCCAGCAGACCCGGACAGGGGCAAGAGACCCAGTACTTC. The J gene is TRBJ2-5, the V gene TRBV2; 9 bases line up with TRBD1. The CDR3 runs 14 residues. V shed 6 bases, J shed 2 bases, and the junction held 4 bases outside the gene matches. Looked up from germline, CDR1 is SNHLY and CDR2 is FYNNEI.

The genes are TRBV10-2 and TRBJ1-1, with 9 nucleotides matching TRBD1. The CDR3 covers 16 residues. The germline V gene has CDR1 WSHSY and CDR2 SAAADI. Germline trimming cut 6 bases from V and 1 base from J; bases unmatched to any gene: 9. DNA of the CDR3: TGCGCCAGCAGCACAGGGGGCGGGGGGTCGAACACTGAAGCTTTCTTT. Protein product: CASSTGGGGSNTEAFF.

The CDR3 DNA is TGCGCCAGCAGCCAAGATTGGAGGGATACGCAGTATTTT. Its translation is CASSQDWRDTQYF. V is TRBV4-3 and J is TRBJ2-3; D might be TRBD2 (5 bases). Trimming shortened V by 0 bases and J by 6 bases, and 7 bases separated the two germline ends. CDR1 is LGHNA, CDR2 YSLEER, per germline. The CDR3 is 13 residues long.

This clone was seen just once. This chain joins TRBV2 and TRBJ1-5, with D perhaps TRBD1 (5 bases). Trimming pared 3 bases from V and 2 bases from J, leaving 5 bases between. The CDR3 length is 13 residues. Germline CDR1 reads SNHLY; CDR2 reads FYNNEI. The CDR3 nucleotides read TGTGCCAGCAGTGACAGGGGCAATCAGCCCCAGCATTTT. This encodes CASSDRGNQPQHF.

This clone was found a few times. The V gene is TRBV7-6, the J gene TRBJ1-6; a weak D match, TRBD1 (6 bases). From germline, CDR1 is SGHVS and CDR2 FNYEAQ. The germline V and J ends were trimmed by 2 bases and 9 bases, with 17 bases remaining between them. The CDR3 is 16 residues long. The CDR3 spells CASSLRGEGVPSPLHF. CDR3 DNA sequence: TGTGCCAGCAGCTTACGGGGCGAGGGGGTCCCTTCACCCCTCCACTTT.

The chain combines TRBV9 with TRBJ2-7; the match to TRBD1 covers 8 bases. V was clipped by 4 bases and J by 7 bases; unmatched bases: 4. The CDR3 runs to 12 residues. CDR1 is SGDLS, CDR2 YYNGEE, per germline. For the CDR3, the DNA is TGTGCCAGCAGCAAGACAGGGGTGGAGCAGTACTTC. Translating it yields CASSKTGVEQYF.

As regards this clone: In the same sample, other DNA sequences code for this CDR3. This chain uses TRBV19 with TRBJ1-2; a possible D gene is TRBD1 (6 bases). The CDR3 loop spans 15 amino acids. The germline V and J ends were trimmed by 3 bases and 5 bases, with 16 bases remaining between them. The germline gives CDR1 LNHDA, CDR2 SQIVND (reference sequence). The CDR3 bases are TGTGCCAGTAGTATTGGATCGGACAGACCTTATGGCTACACCTTC. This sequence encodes CASSIGSDRPYGYTF. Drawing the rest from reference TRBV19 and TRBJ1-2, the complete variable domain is DGGITQSPKYLFRKEGQNVTLSCEQNLNHDAMYWYRQDPGQGLRLIYYSQIVNDFQKGDIAEGYSVSREKKESFPLTVTSAQKNPTAFYLCASSIGSDRPYGYTFGSGTRLTVV.

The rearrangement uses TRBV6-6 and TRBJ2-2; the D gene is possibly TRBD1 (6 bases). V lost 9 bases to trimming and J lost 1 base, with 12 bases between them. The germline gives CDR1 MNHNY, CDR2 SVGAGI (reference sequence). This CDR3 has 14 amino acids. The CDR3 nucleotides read TGTGCCAGTCACGGGACACGGAACACCGGGGAGCTGTTTTTT. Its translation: CASHGTRNTGELFF.

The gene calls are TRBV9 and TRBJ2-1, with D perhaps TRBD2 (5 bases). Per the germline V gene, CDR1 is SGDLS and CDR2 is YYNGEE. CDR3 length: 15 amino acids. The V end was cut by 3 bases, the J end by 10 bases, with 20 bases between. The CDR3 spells CASSALLVFGGEQFF. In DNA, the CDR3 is TGTGCCAGCAGCGCCCTACTAGTATTCGGCGGCGAGCAGTTCTTC.

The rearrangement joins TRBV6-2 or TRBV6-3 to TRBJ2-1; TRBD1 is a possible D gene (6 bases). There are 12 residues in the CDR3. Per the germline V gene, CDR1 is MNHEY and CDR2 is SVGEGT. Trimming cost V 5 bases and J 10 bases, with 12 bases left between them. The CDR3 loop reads CASSTGSGEQFF. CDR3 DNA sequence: TGTGCCAGCAGTACAGGGTCGGGGGAGCAGTTCTTC.

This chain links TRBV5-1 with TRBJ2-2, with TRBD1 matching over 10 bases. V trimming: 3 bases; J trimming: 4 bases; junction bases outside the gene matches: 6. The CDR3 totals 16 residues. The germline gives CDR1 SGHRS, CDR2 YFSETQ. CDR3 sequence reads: CASSSQGQGSTGELFF. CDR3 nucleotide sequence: TGCGCCAGCAGCTCTCAGGGACAGGGGAGCACCGGGGAGCTGTTTTTT.

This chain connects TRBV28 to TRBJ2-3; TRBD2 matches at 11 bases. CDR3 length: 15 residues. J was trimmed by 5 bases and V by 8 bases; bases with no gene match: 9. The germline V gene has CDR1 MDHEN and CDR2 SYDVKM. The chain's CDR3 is CASSLAGGSGDTQYF. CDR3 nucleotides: TGTGCCAGCTCTTTAGCGGGAGGGTCGGGAGATACGCAGTATTTT.

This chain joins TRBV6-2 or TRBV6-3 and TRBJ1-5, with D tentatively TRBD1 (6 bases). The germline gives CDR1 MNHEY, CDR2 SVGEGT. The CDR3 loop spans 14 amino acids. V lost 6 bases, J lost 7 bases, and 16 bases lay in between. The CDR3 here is CASSPMTGGQPQHF. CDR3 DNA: TGTGCCAGCAGCCCTATGACGGGGGGCCAGCCCCAGCATTTT.

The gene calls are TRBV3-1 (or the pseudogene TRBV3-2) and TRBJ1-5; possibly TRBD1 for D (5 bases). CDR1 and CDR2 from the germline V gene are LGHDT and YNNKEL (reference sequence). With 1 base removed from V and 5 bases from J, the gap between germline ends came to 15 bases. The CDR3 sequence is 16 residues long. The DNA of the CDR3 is TGTGCCAGCAGCCAAGGGATTCCGGGGGGACATCAGCCCCAGCATTTT. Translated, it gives CASSQGIPGGHQPQHF.

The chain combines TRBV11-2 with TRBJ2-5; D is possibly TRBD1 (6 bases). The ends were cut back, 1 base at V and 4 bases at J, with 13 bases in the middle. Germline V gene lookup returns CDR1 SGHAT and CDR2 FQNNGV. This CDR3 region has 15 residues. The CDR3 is CASSLVTGFAETQYF. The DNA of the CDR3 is TGTGCCAGCAGCTTAGTTACAGGGTTTGCAGAGACCCAGTACTTC. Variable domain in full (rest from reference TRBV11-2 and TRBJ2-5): EAGVAQSPRYKIIEKRQSVAFWCNPISGHATLYWYQQILGQGPKLLIQFQNNGVVDDSQLPKDRFSAERLKGVDSTLKIQPAKLEDSAVYLCASSLVTGFAETQYFGPGTRLLVL.